The 23 T cell receptor beta chains presented below share a single source sample, sequenced in a study of CD8 T cells and mutated HIV epitopes (dated by TCRdb to about 2021). The time point label here, explained by the study, means: sampled during acute HIV-1 infection (about 23-92 days post infection). The library was produced with single-cell sequencing. TCRdb shows the sequencer as Illumina MiSeq. Single-cell cDNA was generated with a method adapted from Smart-seq2 and MARS-Seq, using oligo-dT primers with well-specific UMIs and KAPA HiFi first-round PCR. After pooling, the first-round products went through nested PCR using template-switch oligo forward primers together with barcoded reverse primers specific to the TCR alpha and beta chains. Using fastp at Q25 and MiXCR, TCRdb reprocessed the public reads and kept productive beta chains. When rows share a CDR3 protein, they turn into one entry using the most common DNA and genes. In all, the sample holds several hundred distinct CDR3 sequences, and roughly 52% of those were seen once. About three fifths of the sample is held by the ten biggest clonotypes.

Sequenced here: CD8+ T cells sorted from blood by dual tetramer staining, sampled during acute HIV infection. The intended sense of this specimen's cell subset or site label: cells binding both NAE and AE RF10 tetramers (cross-reactive), unstimulated. The receptors derive from a man aged 25 to 40 with HIV-1 infection.

The genes are TRBV13 and TRBJ2-7, with TRBD2 matching 12 bases. CDR3 length: 16 amino acids. Per germline, CDR1 PRHDT and CDR2 FYEKMQ (reference sequence). V trimming: 1 base; J trimming: 2 bases; junction bases outside the gene matches: 3. CDR3 nucleotides: TGTGCCAGCAGCTTAGTGCGGACTAGCGGGGCCTACGAGCAGTACTTC. Protein sequence: CASSLVRTSGAYEQYF.

Concerning this clonotype: A much larger clonotype is one base distant, so this may be a read error. This sequence joins TRBV20-1 and TRBJ2-7; 9 positions match TRBD1. The V segment lost 5 bases and the J segment 1 base; nucleotides outside the gene matches: 3. The CDR3 length is 13 residues. Per the germline V gene, CDR1 is DFQATT and CDR2 is SNEGSKA (reference sequence). CDR3 coding DNA: TGCAGTGCTGTACAGGGGGCGTCCTACGAGCAGTACTTC. Translated, it gives CSAVQGASYEQYF.

At least ten counts were recorded for this clonotype. The chain combines TRBV20-1 with TRBJ2-7; 12 nucleotides match TRBD1. This CDR3 region has 15 residues. In germline, CDR1 is DFQATT, CDR2 SNEGSKA (reference sequence). Trimming took 5 bases from V and 2 from J; bases not matched to a gene: 7. This CDR3 reads CSAPGQGAHTYEQYF. In DNA form, the CDR3 reads TGCAGTGCTCCGGGACAGGGGGCTCACACCTACGAGCAGTACTTC.

This clonotype is hyperexpanded within its sample. V is TRBV20-1 and J is TRBJ2-7, with TRBD1 identical over 7 bases. V shed 1 base, J shed 2 bases, and the junction held 11 bases outside the gene matches. The length of the CDR3 is 16 residues. CDR1 DFQATT and CDR2 SNEGSKA come from the germline V gene (reference sequence). Here the CDR3 reads CSARAPPGTATYEQYF. The CDR3 DNA reads TGCAGTGCTAGAGCCCCCCCCGGGACAGCTACCTACGAGCAGTACTTC.

This clonotype showed up just a few times. This sequence is one base from a far larger clone and is likely a read error. The chain has TRBV13 and TRBJ2-7; TRBD1 is a possible D gene (6 bases). The CDR3 has 14 residues. Trimming stripped 11 bases from V and 3 bases from J, with 20 bases between. Germline loops: CDR1 PRHDT, CDR2 FYEKMQ (reference sequence). The CDR3 nucleotides are TGTGCCGCCAGCTCCCAGTCAGGGGTCTACGAGCAGTACTTC. Its translation: CAASSQSGVYEQYF. The entire variable domain, with the rest obtained from reference TRBV13 and TRBJ2-7, is as follows: AAGVIQSPRHLIKEKRETATLKCYPIPRHDTVYWYQQGPGQDPQFLISFYEKMQSDKGSIPDRFSAQQFSDYHSELNMSSLELGDSALYFCAASSQSGVYEQYFGPGTRLTVT.

This clonotype is large in the sample. The DNA for the CDR3 is TGTGCCAGCAGTTCCTCCCCTGGGGCAGCGAGCTCCTACGAGCAGTACTTC. Translation: CASSSSPGAASSYEQYF. The chain employs TRBV6-2 or TRBV6-3 and TRBJ2-7, with D possibly TRBD1 on 5 matching bases. CDR3 length: 17 amino acids. V shed 4 bases and J shed 0 bases, with 19 bases lying between them. Looked up from germline, CDR1 is MNHEY and CDR2 is SVGEGT.

This clonotype is deemed large. This chain joins TRBV4-1 and TRBJ2-7; 11 bases line up with TRBD1. V was pared by 1 base and J by 3 bases, with 11 bases of the junction left unmatched. Germline CDR1 MGHRA, CDR2 YSYEKL. The CDR3 length is 18 residues. CDR3 amino acids: CASSQVSGTGTGGYEQYF. The CDR3, as DNA: TGCGCCAGCAGCCAAGTATCGGGAACCGGGACAGGGGGCTACGAGCAGTACTTC.

This clonotype was detected only a few times. V is TRBV20-1 and J is TRBJ2-7; 11 positions match TRBD1. The V gene end was trimmed by 1 base and the J gene end by 0 bases; junction bases not matched to a gene: 8. The germline V gene encodes CDR1 DFQATT and CDR2 SNEGSKA (reference sequence). The CDR3 is made up of 17 amino acids. The CDR3 loop reads CSARAPPGTGGSYEQYF. DNA for the CDR3: TGCAGTGCTAGAGCCCCCCCCGGGACAGGGGGCTCCTACGAGCAGTACTTC.

Details on this clonotype: This sequence is one base from a far larger clone and is likely a read error. The chain has TRBV28 and TRBJ2-1; a possible D gene is TRBD1 (6 bases). Between the trimmed V and J ends, which lost 3 bases and 10 bases, there was a span of 19 bases. CDR1 is MDHEN and CDR2 is SYDVKM in the germline V gene. The CDR3 contains 15 residues. CDR3: CASSLVTGAYYEQFF. CDR3 nucleotide sequence: TGTGCCAGCAGTTTGGTGACAGGCGCCTACTACGAGCAGTTCTTC.

The V call is TRBV20-1, the J call TRBJ2-7; 8 positions agree with TRBD1. CDR1 and CDR2 from the germline V gene are DFQATT and SNEGSKA (reference sequence). The CDR3 has 14 amino acids. With V trimmed by 5 bases and J by 2 bases, 8 bases remained unmatched. This chain's CDR3 is CSAARGQATYEQYF. The CDR3 DNA reads TGCAGTGCTGCGAGGGGACAGGCAACCTACGAGCAGTACTTC.

This chain joins TRBV20-1 and TRBJ2-7; 8 bases fit TRBD2. Trimming cost V 5 bases and J 3 bases; bases outside gene matches: 12. The CDR3 loop spans 15 amino acids. Germline assignment: CDR1 DFQATT and CDR2 SNEGSKA (reference sequence). CDR3 sequence reads: CSASGTSGFYYEQYF. In DNA, the CDR3 is TGCAGTGCTTCCGGGACTAGTGGCTTCTACTACGAGCAGTACTTC.

The V gene is TRBV20-1, the J gene TRBJ2-7, with D possibly TRBD2 on 6 matching bases. Deletions cut 6 bases from V and 6 bases from J, with 24 bases between. The CDR3 runs to 15 residues. The V gene's germline CDR1 is DFQATT and CDR2 SNEGSKA (reference sequence). The CDR3 sequence is CSAPLPGAGIPEQYF. The CDR3 nucleotides read TGCAGTGCGCCCCTCCCGGGAGCAGGTATCCCCGAGCAGTACTTC.

The chain has TRBV20-1 and TRBJ2-7, with a weak D call TRBD1 (6 bases). The CDR3 loop spans 16 amino acids. Germline V CDR1 and CDR2: DFQATT, SNEGSKA (reference sequence). V was shortened by 3 bases and J by 1 base, with 19 bases between the two germline ends. The CDR3 region is CSASGRDKAVSYEQYF. In DNA form, the CDR3 reads TGCAGTGCTAGCGGCCGGGACAAAGCGGTATCCTACGAGCAGTACTTC.

This clonotype was counted ten times or more. V and J are TRBV20-1 and TRBJ2-7; 7 bases are a match to TRBD2. Germline CDR1 is DFQATT and CDR2 is SNEGSKA (reference sequence). The CDR3 contains 14 residues. J gave up 3 bases and V 1 base, and 6 bases lay outside the gene matches. As DNA, the CDR3 is TGCAGTGCTAGAGTGCCTAGCGGCTTCTACGAGCAGTACTTC. This translates into CSARVPSGFYEQYF.

The rearrangement uses TRBV20-1 and TRBJ2-7; 13 positions match TRBD2. Trimming took 5 bases from V and 2 from J; bases not matched to a gene: 3. Looked up from germline, CDR1 is DFQATT and CDR2 is SNEGSKA (reference sequence). The CDR3 contains 14 residues. The CDR3 DNA follows: TGCAGTGCTTCCGGGACTAGCGGGGCCTACGAGCAGTACTTC. This codes for CSASGTSGAYEQYF.

Concerning this clonotype itself: The junction and the germline gene differ at one end; a read error may be behind it. The chain employs TRBV28 and TRBJ2-7; tentative D call: TRBD2 (6 bases). The CDR3 sequence is 18 residues long. Germline V gene data show CDR1 as MDHEN and CDR2 as SYDVKM. The CDR3 coding sequence is TGTGCCTGCAGTGGCTCCAGCCCTCCGGGAGCTCACACCTACGAGCAGTACTTC. This sequence encodes CACSGSSPPGAHTYEQYF.

This rearrangement joins TRBV20-1 to TRBJ2-7, with 7 positions matching TRBD2. CDR1 is DFQATT and CDR2 is SNEGSKA in the germline V gene (reference sequence). Germline trimming cut 6 bases from V and 2 bases from J; bases unmatched to any gene: 10. The CDR3 length is 14 residues. CDR3 bases: TGCAGTGCCATGGCGGGAGCTCACACCTACGAGCAGTACTTC. Translating it yields CSAMAGAHTYEQYF.

CDR3 sequence: CSAPGTAVSYEQYF. The CDR3, as DNA: TGCAGTGCTCCCGGGACAGCGGTATCCTACGAGCAGTACTTC. The J gene is TRBJ2-7, the V gene TRBV20-1, with 7 positions matching TRBD1. The CDR3 consists of 14 residues. The V gene end was trimmed by 5 bases and the J gene end by 1 base; junction bases not matched to a gene: 8. Germline CDR1 reads DFQATT; CDR2 reads SNEGSKA (reference sequence).

In its sample, this clonotype was seen many times. The J gene is TRBJ2-7, the V gene TRBV20-1; tentative D call: TRBD2 (6 bases). Germline assignment: CDR1 DFQATT and CDR2 SNEGSKA (reference sequence). The CDR3 extends over 13 amino acids. Trimming stripped 5 bases from V and 6 bases from J, with 17 bases between. CDR3 coding DNA: TGCAGTGCTCCGGGAGCAGGTATCCCCGAGCAGTACTTC. Its protein is CSAPGAGIPEQYF.

This clonotype occurred a few times. With only one base between it and a far larger clone, this is likely a read error. The chain employs TRBV20-1 and TRBJ2-1; 7 positions match TRBD1. The CDR3 is 16 amino acids. Unmatched junction bases numbered 16, after V lost 1 base and J lost 10 bases. The germline V gene encodes CDR1 DFQATT and CDR2 SNEGSKA (reference sequence). CDR3 nucleotide sequence: TGCAGTGCTAGAGCCCCCCCCGGGACAGCTACCTACGAGCAGTTCTTC. Encoded protein: CSARAPPGTATYEQFF.

The gene calls are TRBV20-1 and TRBJ1-5; D unclear. The CDR3 sequence is 13 residues long. Trimming took 6 bases from V and 14 from J, leaving 23 bases between them. The germline V gene has CDR1 DFQATT and CDR2 SNEGSKA (reference sequence). The CDR3 DNA sequence: TGCAGTGCCATGGCGGGAGCAGGTATCCCCGAGCATTTT. Translating it yields CSAMAGAGIPEHF.

This sequence joins TRBV20-1 and TRBJ2-7; tentatively, D is TRBD1 or TRBD2 (6 bases each). The length of the CDR3 is 16 residues. V lost 5 bases, J lost 2 bases, and 22 bases lay in between. Germline-derived CDR1 and CDR2 are DFQATT and SNEGSKA (reference sequence). The CDR3 reads CSAPPSGAGNTYEQYF. In DNA form, the CDR3 reads TGCAGTGCTCCACCTTCAGGGGCGGGGAATACCTACGAGCAGTACTTC.

A few counts support this clonotype. V gene TRBV4-1 combines with J gene TRBJ2-7, with D possibly TRBD2 on 5 matching bases. Trimming pared 1 base from V and 3 bases from J, leaving 16 bases between. CDR1 is MGHRA and CDR2 is YSYEKL in the germline V gene. This CDR3 is 16 amino acids long. This chain's CDR3 is CASSQVSGTGIYEQYF. The CDR3 DNA sequence: TGCGCCAGCAGCCAAGTATCGGGAACCGGGATCTACGAGCAGTACTTC.